This T cell receptor (beta chain) was identified during a study of T cells in localized non-small cell lung cancer. Generated by immunoSEQ multiplex PCR, the TCRdb table keeps only in-frame clones and is missing some. The sample has tens of thousands of clones, approximately 90% seen once. Findings and caveats of the study: Detection in adjacent lung was observed for a median about 50 of the top 100 tumor clones. Uninvolved adjacent lung had the highest recorded T cell clonality, with tumor below it. In the blood, greater T cell density corresponded to longer overall survival.

About this clone: As yet, its antigen is unknown.

This CDR3 has 15 amino acids. The chain combines TRBV21-1 with TRBJ1-4; TRBD1 is taken as the D call from the table, unchecked against the DNA. TRBV21-1 is marked as a pseudogene. The TCR was taken from a woman aged 18-49 years with stage III lung adenocarcinoma. The starting material was peripheral blood, obtained before any cancer treatment. The CDR3 protein is CASRPGQGANEKLFF. CDR3 nucleotides: TGTGCCAGCAGGCCCGGACAGGGGGCTAATGAAAAACTGTTTTTT.